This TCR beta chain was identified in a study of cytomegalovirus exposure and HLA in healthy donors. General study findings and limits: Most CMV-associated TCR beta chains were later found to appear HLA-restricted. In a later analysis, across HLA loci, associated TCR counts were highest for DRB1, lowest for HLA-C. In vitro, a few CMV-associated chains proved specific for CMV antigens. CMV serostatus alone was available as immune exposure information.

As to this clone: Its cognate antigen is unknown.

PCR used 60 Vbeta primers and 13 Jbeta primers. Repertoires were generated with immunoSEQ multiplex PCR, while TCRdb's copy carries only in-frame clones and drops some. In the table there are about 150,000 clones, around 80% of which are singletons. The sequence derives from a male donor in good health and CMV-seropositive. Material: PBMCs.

The CDR3: CARDREERELFF. In nucleotides, the CDR3 is TGCGCCAGAGACAGGGAAGAAAGGGAGCTGTTTTTT. V is TRBV5-1 and J is TRBJ2-2, with TRBD1 matching 7 bases. The V gene end was trimmed by 8 bases and the J gene end by 9 bases; junction bases not matched to a gene: 7. CDR1 is SGHRS and CDR2 is YFSETQ in the germline V gene. CDR3 length: 12 residues.